This T cell receptor (beta chain) was recovered during a study of T cell repertoires in cytomegalovirus infection (dated by TCRdb to about 2019). About the investigation overall: Donor HLA type was relevant to the analysis, because carriage of CMV infection together with the matching HLA type was indicated by public TCR beta signatures.

Broad study findings and their caveats: The ex vivo response was dominated by HLA-C-restricted CMV-specific TCR beta clonotypes, and the single most frequent clonotype in two of eight donors was supplied by these HLA-C-restricted clonotypes. In both this cohort and an independent cohort of 352 donors, the cumulative frequency of public TCR beta family members distinguished carriers of CMV infection plus the relevant HLA type.

V is shortened by 4 bases, J by 6 bases, and the region joining them spans 12 bases. From the cysteine up to the phenylalanine, the CDR3 has a length of 13 residues. Just CDR3 DNA is preserved here, 39 bases in frame from base 1. CDR1 and CDR2, per the germline V gene, are SQVTM and ANQGSEA. For this clonotype: No antigen is known for it. Per-base quality was not reported, and no clone a single base away is much larger than it.

Reads for this sample came from an Illumina HiSeq 1500. TCRdb trimmed public reads at Q25 via fastp, called clones via MiXCR and kept in-frame beta chains. Identical CDR3 protein sequences are pooled into one entry, listed with their most common genes and DNA. The sample contains under 600,000 distinct CDR3 sequences, 16% of them found a single time. Around 25% of the sample is taken by the ten largest. The chain is encoded by TRBV29-1 joined to TRBJ2-2; D gene: possibly TRBD1, on 5 matching bases. The sequencing input was CD8+ T cells from PBMCs. The receptor's source is a human donor in good health (CMV status not recorded). Some clones in this sample may be carry-over from other donors' samples. The CDR3 protein sequence reads: CSVGADSPGELFF. The DNA is TGCAGCGTTGGGGCAGACAGCCCCGGGGAGCTGTTTTTT.